This passage covers 4 T cell receptor beta chains from one sample sequenced in a study of early T cells in non-severe SARS-CoV-2 infection. From the 5' RACE reads, TCRdb called clonotypes with MiXCR, one entry per CDR3 protein. Of tens of thousands of distinct CDR3 sequences listed, 9.5% to 15% were seen once; the top ten hold approximately 1.1%. The sequencing sample was made of whole blood. Source of these receptors: an adult who was a healthcare worker with PCR-confirmed SARS-CoV-2 infection or an uninfected control (not recorded which).

In its sample, this clonotype was seen many times. The chain links TRBV6-1 to TRBJ2-3; tentatively, D is TRBD1 or TRBD2 (6 bases each). This CDR3 comprises 14 residues. Per germline, CDR1 MNHNS and CDR2 SASEGT. V gave up 4 bases and J gave up 6 bases, with 14 bases separating them. This CDR3 reads CASSVAGEEDTQYF. CDR3 sequence (DNA): TGTGCCAGCAGTGTCGCAGGGGAGGAGGATACGCAGTATTTT.

This clonotype was seen repeatedly, ten times or more. The rearrangement joins TRBV12-3 or TRBV12-4 to TRBJ2-7, with 11 bases that match TRBD1. V was clipped by 6 bases and J by 4 bases; unmatched bases: 2. The CDR3 runs 13 residues. The CDR3 coding sequence is TGTGCCAGCAGCCGGGACAGGGGGTACGAGCAGTACTTC. Protein: CASSRDRGYEQYF.

J is TRBJ2-5 and V is TRBV2, with D hard to call. The CDR3 is made up of 14 amino acids. Looked up from germline, CDR1 is SNHLY and CDR2 is FYNNEI. The germline V and J ends were trimmed by 6 bases and 1 base, with 12 bases remaining between them. DNA for the CDR3: TGTGCCAGCAGAGGGATTAGCCTCCAAGAGACCCAGTACTTC. Amino acid sequence: CASRGISLQETQYF.

This clonotype has at least ten counts. The chain joins TRBV6-1 to TRBJ1-5; D is unclear. V shed 1 base and J shed 12 bases, with 10 bases lying between them. Germline CDR1 reads MNHNS; CDR2 reads SASEGT. The CDR3 spans 12 residues. The chain's CDR3 is CASSEDSQVQHF. CDR3 DNA: TGTGCCAGCAGTGAAGACAGTCAAGTCCAGCATTTT.